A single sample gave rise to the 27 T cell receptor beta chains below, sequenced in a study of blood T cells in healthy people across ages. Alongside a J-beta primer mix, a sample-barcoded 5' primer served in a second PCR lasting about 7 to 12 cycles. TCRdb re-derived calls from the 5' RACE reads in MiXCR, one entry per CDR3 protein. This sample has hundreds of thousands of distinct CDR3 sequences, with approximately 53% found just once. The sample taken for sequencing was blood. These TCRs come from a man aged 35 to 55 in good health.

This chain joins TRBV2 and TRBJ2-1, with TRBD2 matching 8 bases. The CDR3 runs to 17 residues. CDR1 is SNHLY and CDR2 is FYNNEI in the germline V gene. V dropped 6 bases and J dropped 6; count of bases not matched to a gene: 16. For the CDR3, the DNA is TGTGCCAGCAGCCGAGGGTCTAGCGGGTTCCCTCGCAATGAGCAGTTCTTC. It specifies CASSRGSSGFPRNEQFF.

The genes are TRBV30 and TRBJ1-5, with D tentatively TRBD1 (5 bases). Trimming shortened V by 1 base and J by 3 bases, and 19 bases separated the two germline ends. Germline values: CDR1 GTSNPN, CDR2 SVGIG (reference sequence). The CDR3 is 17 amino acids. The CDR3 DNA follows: TGTGCCTGGAGTGGAATCAGGGTGGAGGCCCTCAATCAGCCCCAGCATTTT. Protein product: CAWSGIRVEALNQPQHF.

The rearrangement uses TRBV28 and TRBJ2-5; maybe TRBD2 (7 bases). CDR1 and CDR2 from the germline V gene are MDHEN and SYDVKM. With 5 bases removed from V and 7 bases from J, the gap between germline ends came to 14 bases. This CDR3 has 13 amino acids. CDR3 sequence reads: CASSRGGRGTQYF. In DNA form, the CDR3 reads TGTGCCAGCAGTAGGGGGGGCCGGGGGACCCAGTACTTC.

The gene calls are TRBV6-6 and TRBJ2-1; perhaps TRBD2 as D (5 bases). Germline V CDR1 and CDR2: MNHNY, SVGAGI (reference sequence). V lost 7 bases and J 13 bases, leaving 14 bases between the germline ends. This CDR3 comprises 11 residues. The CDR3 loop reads CASNAGRGQFF. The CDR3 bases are TGTGCCAGCAATGCCGGTCGGGGACAGTTCTTC.

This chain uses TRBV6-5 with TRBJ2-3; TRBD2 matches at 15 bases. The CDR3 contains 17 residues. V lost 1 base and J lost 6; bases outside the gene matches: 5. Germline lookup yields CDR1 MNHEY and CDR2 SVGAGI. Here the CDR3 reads CASSYLGLAGGHDTQYF. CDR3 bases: TGTGCCAGCAGTTACTTGGGACTAGCGGGGGGACATGATACGCAGTATTTT.

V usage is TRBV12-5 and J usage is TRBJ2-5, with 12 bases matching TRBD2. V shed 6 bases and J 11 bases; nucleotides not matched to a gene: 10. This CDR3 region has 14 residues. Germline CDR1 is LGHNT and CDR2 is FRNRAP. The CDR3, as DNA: TGTGCTAGTGGCAGACTAGCGGGAGTGGGTGAGCAGTACTTC. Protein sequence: CASGRLAGVGEQYF.

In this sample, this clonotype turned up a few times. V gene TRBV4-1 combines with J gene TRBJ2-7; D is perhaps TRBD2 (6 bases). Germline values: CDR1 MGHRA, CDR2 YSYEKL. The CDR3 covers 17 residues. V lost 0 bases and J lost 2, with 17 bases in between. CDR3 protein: CASSQDHGGAATYEQYF. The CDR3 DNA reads TGCGCCAGCAGCCAAGATCACGGCGGGGCAGCGACCTACGAGCAGTACTTC.

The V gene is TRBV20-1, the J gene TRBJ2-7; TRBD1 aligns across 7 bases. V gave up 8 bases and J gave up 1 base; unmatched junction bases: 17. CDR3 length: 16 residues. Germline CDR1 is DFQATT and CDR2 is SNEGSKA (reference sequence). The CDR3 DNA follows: TGCAGTCCAACAAATCCAACAGAACAGGGGTCCTACGAGCAGTACTTC. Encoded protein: CSPTNPTEQGSYEQYF.

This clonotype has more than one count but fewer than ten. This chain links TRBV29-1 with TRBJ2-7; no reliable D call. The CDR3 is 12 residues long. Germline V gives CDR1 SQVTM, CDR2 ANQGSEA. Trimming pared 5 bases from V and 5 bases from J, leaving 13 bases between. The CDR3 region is CSVLGLNDEQYF. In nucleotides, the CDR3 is TGCAGCGTTCTGGGCCTTAACGACGAGCAGTACTTC.

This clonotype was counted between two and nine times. Here the CDR3 DNA reads TGCAGTGCTAGGGACCCACAGGGGGCAAGGTCACCCCTCCACTTT. Translating it yields CSARDPQGARSPLHF. V is TRBV20-1 and J is TRBJ1-6, with 9 bases identical to TRBD1. Germline V gene lookup returns CDR1 DFQATT and CDR2 SNEGSKA (reference sequence). The CDR3 is 15 residues long. Trimming at V came to 3 bases and at J to 10 bases, leaving 10 bases not matched to a gene.

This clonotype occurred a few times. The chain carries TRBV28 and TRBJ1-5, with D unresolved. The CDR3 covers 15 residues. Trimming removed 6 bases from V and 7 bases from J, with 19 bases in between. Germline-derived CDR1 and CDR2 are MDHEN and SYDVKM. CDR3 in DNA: TGTGCCAGCAGACTACCCAGTACCCGAGTACAGCCCCAGCATTTT. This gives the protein CASRLPSTRVQPQHF.

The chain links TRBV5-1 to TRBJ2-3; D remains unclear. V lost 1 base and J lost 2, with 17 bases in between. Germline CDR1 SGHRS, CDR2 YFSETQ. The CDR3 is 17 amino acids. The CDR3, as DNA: TGCGCCAGCAGCTTGTGGGGAAATGCGAGAGACACAGATACGCAGTATTTT. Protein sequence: CASSLWGNARDTDTQYF.

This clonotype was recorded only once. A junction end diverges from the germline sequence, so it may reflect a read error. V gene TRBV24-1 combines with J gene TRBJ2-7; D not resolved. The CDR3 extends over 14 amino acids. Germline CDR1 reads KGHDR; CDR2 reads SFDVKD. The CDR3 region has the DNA TGTGCCTCCAGTGATTCCCGGCTCCCCTACGAGCAGTACTTC. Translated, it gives CASSDSRLPYEQYF.

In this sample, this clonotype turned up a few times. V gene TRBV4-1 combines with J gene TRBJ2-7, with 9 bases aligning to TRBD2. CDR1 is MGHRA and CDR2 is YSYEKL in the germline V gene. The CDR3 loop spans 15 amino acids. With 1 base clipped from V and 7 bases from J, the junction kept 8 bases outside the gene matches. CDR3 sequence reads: CASSQGVAGVEEQYF. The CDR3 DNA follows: TGCGCCAGCAGCCAAGGGGTAGCGGGAGTGGAGGAGCAGTACTTC.

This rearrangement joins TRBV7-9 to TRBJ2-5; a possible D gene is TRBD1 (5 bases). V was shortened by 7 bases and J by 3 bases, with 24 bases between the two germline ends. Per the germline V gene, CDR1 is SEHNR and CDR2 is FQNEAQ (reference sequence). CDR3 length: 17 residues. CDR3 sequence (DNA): TGTGCCAGCACTACAAAAGTTAGACAGAGAATCAAAGAGACCCAGTACTTC. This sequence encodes CASTTKVRQRIKETQYF.

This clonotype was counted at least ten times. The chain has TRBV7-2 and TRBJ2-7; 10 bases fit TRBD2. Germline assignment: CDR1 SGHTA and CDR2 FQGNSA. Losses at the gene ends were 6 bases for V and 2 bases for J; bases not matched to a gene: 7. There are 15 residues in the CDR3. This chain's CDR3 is CASRPGTSETYEQYF. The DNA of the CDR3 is TGTGCCAGCAGGCCCGGGACTAGCGAAACCTACGAGCAGTACTTC.

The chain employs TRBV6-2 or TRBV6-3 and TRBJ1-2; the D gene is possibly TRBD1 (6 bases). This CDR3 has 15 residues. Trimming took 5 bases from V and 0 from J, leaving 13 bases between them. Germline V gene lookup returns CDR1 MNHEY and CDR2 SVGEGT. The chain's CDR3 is CASSLRQETNYGYTF. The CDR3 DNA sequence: TGTGCCAGCAGTCTACGACAGGAGACTAACTATGGCTACACCTTC.

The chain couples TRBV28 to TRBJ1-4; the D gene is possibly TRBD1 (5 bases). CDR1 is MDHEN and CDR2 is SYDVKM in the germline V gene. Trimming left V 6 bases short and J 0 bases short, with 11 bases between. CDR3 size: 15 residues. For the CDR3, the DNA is TGTGCCAGCAGCTTGAGACAGACAACTAATGAAAAACTGTTTTTT. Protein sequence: CASSLRQTTNEKLFF.

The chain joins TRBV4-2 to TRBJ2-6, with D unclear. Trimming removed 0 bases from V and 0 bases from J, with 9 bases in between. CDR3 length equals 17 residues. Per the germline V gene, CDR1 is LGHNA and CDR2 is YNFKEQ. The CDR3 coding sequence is TGTGCCAGCAGCCAAGATCAACAGCTCTCTGGGGCCAACGTCCTGACTTTC. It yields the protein CASSQDQQLSGANVLTF.

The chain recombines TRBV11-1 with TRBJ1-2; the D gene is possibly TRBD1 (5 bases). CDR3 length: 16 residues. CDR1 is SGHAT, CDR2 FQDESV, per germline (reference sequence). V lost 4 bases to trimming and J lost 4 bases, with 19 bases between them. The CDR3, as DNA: TGTGCCAGCAGCTCCTGGACAAGCCAAAGGACCTATGGCTACACCTTC. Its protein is CASSSWTSQRTYGYTF.

The CDR3 loop reads CASSLGSGPSSYNEQYF. The CDR3 nucleotides read TGTGCCAGCAGCTTGGGTTCTGGGCCTAGCTCCTACAATGAGCAGTACTTC. J is TRBJ2-5 and V is TRBV5-6; D is perhaps TRBD2 (5 bases). Trimming pared 0 bases from V and 11 bases from J, leaving 26 bases between. The CDR3 is 17 amino acids. Looked up from germline, CDR1 is SGHDT and CDR2 is YYEEEE.

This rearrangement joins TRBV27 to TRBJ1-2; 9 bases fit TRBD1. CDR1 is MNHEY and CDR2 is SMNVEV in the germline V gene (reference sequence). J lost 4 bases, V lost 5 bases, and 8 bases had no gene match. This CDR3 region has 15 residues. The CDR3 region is CASSPGTGLGYGYTF. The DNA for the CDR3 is TGTGCCAGCAGTCCAGGGACAGGGCTGGGCTATGGCTACACCTTC.

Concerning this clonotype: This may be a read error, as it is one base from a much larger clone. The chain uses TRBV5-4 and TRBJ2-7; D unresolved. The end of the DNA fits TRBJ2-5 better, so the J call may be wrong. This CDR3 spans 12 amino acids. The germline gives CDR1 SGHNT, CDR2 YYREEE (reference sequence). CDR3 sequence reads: CVSSLAWETQYF. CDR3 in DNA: TGTGTCAGCAGCTTGGCGTGGGAGACCCAGTACTTC.

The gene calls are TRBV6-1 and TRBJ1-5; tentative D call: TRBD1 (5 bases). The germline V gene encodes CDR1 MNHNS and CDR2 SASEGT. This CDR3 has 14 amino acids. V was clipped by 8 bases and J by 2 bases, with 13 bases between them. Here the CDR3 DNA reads TGTGCCAGCGACCGACAGAGAGGCAATCAGCCCCAGCATTTT. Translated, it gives CASDRQRGNQPQHF.

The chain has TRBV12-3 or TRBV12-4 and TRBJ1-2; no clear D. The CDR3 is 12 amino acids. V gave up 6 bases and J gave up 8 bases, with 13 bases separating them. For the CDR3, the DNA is TGTGCCAGCAGAGTCCTCGGCGGCGGCTACACCTTC. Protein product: CASRVLGGGYTF.

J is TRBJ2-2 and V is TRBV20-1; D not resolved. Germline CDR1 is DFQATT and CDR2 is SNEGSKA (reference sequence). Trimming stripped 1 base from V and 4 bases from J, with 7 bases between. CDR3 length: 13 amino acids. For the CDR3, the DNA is TGCAGTGCTAGAGGAAGTATCACCGGGGAGCTGTTTTTT. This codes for CSARGSITGELFF.

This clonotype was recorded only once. CDR3 sequence (DNA): TGTGCCTCGCGGACAGGGAGCACCGGGGAGCTGTTTTTT. Translating gives CASRTGSTGELFF. The chain recombines TRBV9 with TRBJ2-2; 8 positions agree with TRBD1. The CDR3 is 13 amino acids. In germline, CDR1 is SGDLS, CDR2 YYNGEE. The junction had 6 bases not matched to a gene; V was cut back by 10 bases and J by 4 bases.